This T cell receptor (beta chain) was identified in a study of T cell responses to AZD1222 COVID-19 vaccine. About this clone: Its antigen is unidentified.

Notes on the study in general: Baseline testing showed seropositivity in only six AZD1222 recipients. Spike-specific TCR depth and breadth grew after two AZD1222 doses. Among the donors, most were white British and more were female, and clonal diversity was possibly underestimated.

The assay was immunoSEQ multiplex PCR, and TCRdb's table has in-frame clones only and misses some. This sample has approximately 140,000 clones, with around nine tenths found just once. Here the sequenced sample was peripheral blood, taken on day 0 of MenACWY control vaccination. The sequence was obtained from an adult in good health.

The CDR3 nucleotides are TGTGCAACAAGAGAGGCGGGAGGCCACGAAGAGACCCAGTACTTC. Its protein is CATREAGGHEETQYF. The genes are TRBV6-5 and TRBJ2-5; 8 bases line up with TRBD2. The CDR3 is 15 amino acids. Germline V gene lookup returns CDR1 MNHEY and CDR2 SVGAGI.